These 27 T cell receptor beta chains share one sample of origin, sequenced in a study of T cells in Graves' hyperthyroidism and ophthalmopathy. RNA transcripts served as the template for amplifying TCR beta CDR3 regions. Using the HTBI primer set, a first-round RT-PCR was run on the TCR CDR3. In TCRdb, the multiplex PCR reads were re-called with MiXCR into one record per CDR3 protein. Of approximately 380,000 distinct CDR3 sequences in the sample, around a sixth are singletons; the top ten hold 35% to 45%. Sequenced material: blood. Source of these receptors: a man between 18 and 35 years old with Graves' ophthalmopathy.

This clonotype was seen only a few times. The chain is built from TRBV28 and TRBJ1-2; D call uncertain. V shed 2 bases and J shed 5 bases, with 12 bases lying between them. The CDR3 contains 14 residues. Germline V lookup: CDR1 MDHEN, CDR2 SYDVKM. CDR3 sequence reads: CASSLGGGLYGYTF. Here the CDR3 DNA reads TGTGCCAGCAGTTTAGGCGGAGGCCTGTATGGCTACACCTTC.

The rearrangement uses TRBV19 and TRBJ1-1; D is possibly TRBD1 (5 bases). The V and J ends lost 4 bases and 5 bases respectively, with 20 bases between them. CDR3 length equals 16 residues. Germline CDR1 reads LNHDA; CDR2 reads SQIVND (reference sequence). The CDR3 region has the DNA TGTGCCAGTAGTAATCGGGCAGCCGGCCGGGGGACTGAAGCTTTCTTT. Translation gives CASSNRAAGRGTEAFF.

The rearrangement joins TRBV7-8 to TRBJ2-1; D ambiguous. Trimming shortened V by 0 bases and J by 9 bases, and 9 bases separated the two germline ends. CDR3 size: 13 residues. Germline V lookup: CDR1 SGHVS, CDR2 FQNEAQ. CDR3 sequence: CASSLASFGEQFF. Here the CDR3 DNA reads TGTGCCAGCAGCTTAGCTTCCTTCGGTGAGCAGTTCTTC.

This clonotype showed up many times. The V and J genes are TRBV2 and TRBJ2-3, with D maybe TRBD2 (6 bases). Germline CDR1 SNHLY, CDR2 FYNNEI. V shed 6 bases and J shed 4 bases, with 11 bases lying between them. The CDR3 extends over 13 amino acids. CDR3 DNA: TGTGCCAGCAGCGTTCGACTAGCAGATACGCAGTATTTT. This translates into CASSVRLADTQYF.

The CDR3, as DNA: TGTGCCAGTAGTATCCGCGGCCGGGGAGCTTTCTTT. Its protein is CASSIRGRGAFF. This sequence joins TRBV19 and TRBJ1-1; D remains unclear. Trimming shortened V by 3 bases and J by 10 bases, and 12 bases separated the two germline ends. The length of the CDR3 is 12 residues. CDR1 is LNHDA and CDR2 is SQIVND in the germline V gene (reference sequence).

This clonotype has a handful of counts. The V gene is TRBV9, the J gene TRBJ1-6; 12 positions match TRBD1. There are 17 residues in the CDR3. J gave up 1 base and V 4 bases, and 3 bases lay outside the gene matches. Germline V CDR1 and CDR2: SGDLS, YYNGEE. As DNA, the CDR3 is TGTGCCAGCAGCCCGGGACAGGGGGCATCCTATAATTCACCCCTCCACTTT. It translates to CASSPGQGASYNSPLHF.

This clonotype has ten or more counts. The chain employs TRBV6-1 and TRBJ2-1, with 8 bases lining up with TRBD2. With V trimmed by 3 bases and J by 6 bases, 7 bases remained unmatched. This CDR3 is 15 amino acids long. CDR1 is MNHNS and CDR2 is SASEGT in the germline V gene. DNA of the CDR3: TGTGCCAGCAGTGATCCGGGACTAGAGCTCAATGAGCAGTTCTTC. Residues: CASSDPGLELNEQFF.

Many counts were recorded for this clonotype. The chain links TRBV15 to TRBJ1-1; D is uncertain. CDR3 length: 17 residues. From germline, CDR1 is LNHNV and CDR2 YYDKDF (reference sequence). V was pared by 0 bases and J by 1 base, with 15 bases between. The CDR3: CATSRDNGDPENTEAFF. CDR3 DNA: TGTGCCACCAGCAGAGACAACGGGGATCCGGAGAACACTGAAGCTTTCTTT.

The rearrangement links TRBV10-2 to TRBJ2-2; D might be TRBD1 or TRBD2, each matching 5 bases. Germline values: CDR1 WSHSY, CDR2 SAAADI. The CDR3 spans 16 residues. V shed 4 bases and J shed 8 bases, with 20 bases lying between them. The CDR3 coding sequence is TGCGCCAGCAGTGCGGTCTTTGCCCGGGGCTCGGGGGAGCTGTTTTTT. This codes for CASSAVFARGSGELFF.

This clonotype was detected only a few times. This chain connects TRBV10-1 to TRBJ2-3; 7 bases map to TRBD1. J was trimmed by 11 bases and V by 4 bases; bases with no gene match: 9. The CDR3 contains 13 residues. Looked up from germline, CDR1 is WNHNN and CDR2 is SYGVQD (reference sequence). CDR3 sequence: CASSGLQGSGQYF. The CDR3, as DNA: TGCGCCAGCAGTGGGTTACAGGGGTCCGGGCAGTATTTT.

This clonotype came up many times. The chain has TRBV11-2 and TRBJ2-7; TRBD2 matches at 8 bases. The ends lost 5 bases at V and 0 bases at J; junction bases unmatched: 6. Germline V CDR1 and CDR2: SGHAT, FQNNGV. This CDR3 region has 15 residues. For the CDR3, the DNA is TGTGCCAGCAGCCGGAGCGGGAGTTCCTCCTACGAGCAGTACTTC. Translating gives CASSRSGSSSYEQYF.

This clonotype is a singleton in its sample. One base away lies a much larger clone, so this may be a sequencing read error. The chain is built from TRBV11-3 and TRBJ2-7; D could derive from TRBD1 or TRBD2 (5 bases each). With 1 base removed from V and 2 bases from J, the gap between germline ends came to 9 bases. This CDR3 is built from 14 residues. Germline CDR1 is SGHNT and CDR2 is YENEEA. CDR3 loop: CASSLGGATYEQYF. The CDR3 DNA reads TGTGCCAGCAGCTTAGGAGGGGCAACCTACGAGCAGTACTTC. The whole variable domain, filled in from reference TRBV11-3 and TRBJ2-7, reads EAGVVQSPRYKIIEKKQPVAFWCNPISGHNTLYWYLQNLGQGPELLIRYENEEAVDDSQLPKDRFSAERLKGVDSTLKIQPAELGDSAVYLCASSLGGATYEQYFGPGTRLTVT.

At least ten counts were recorded for this clonotype. The rearrangement uses TRBV7-3 and TRBJ2-1; TRBD2 agrees at 11 bases. Trimming took 4 bases from V and 4 from J; bases not matched to a gene: 3. This CDR3 region has 15 residues. Germline V gene sequence: CDR1 SGHTA, CDR2 FQGTGA. The CDR3 DNA reads as TGTGCCAGCAGCTCGCTAGCGGGGGGATACAATGAGCAGTTCTTC. Amino acids: CASSSLAGGYNEQFF.

The chain's CDR3 is CASRPLDSYGYTF. CDR3 DNA: TGTGCCAGTAGGCCACTGGACAGTTATGGCTACACCTTC. V usage is TRBV19 and J usage is TRBJ1-2, with D possibly being TRBD1 (6 bases). The germline V gene has CDR1 LNHDA and CDR2 SQIVND (reference sequence). This CDR3 is built from 13 residues. Trimming took 6 bases from V and 5 from J, leaving 13 bases between them.

The chain is built from TRBV6-1 and TRBJ2-6; 9 bases agree with TRBD1. Germline CDR1 reads MNHNS; CDR2 reads SASEGT. The V gene end was trimmed by 7 bases and the J gene end by 3 bases; junction bases not matched to a gene: 7. The CDR3 contains 16 residues. CDR3 nucleotides: TGTGCCAGCACAAACAGGGGGCGGTATGGGGCCAACGTCCTGACTTTC. It yields the protein CASTNRGRYGANVLTF.

This clonotype was seen repeatedly, ten times or more. The J gene is TRBJ1-5, the V gene TRBV6-1; 10 nucleotides match TRBD1. Looked up from germline, CDR1 is MNHNS and CDR2 is SASEGT. There are 15 residues in the CDR3. J gave up 7 bases and V 7 bases, and 10 bases lay outside the gene matches. CDR3 bases: TGTGCCAGCACCCCGGGACAGGGGAACAGCCAGCCCCAGCATTTT. Its translation: CASTPGQGNSQPQHF.

As for this clonotype: A much larger clone differs by one base, so this may be a read error. This chain connects TRBV7-9 to TRBJ1-1; 9 nucleotides line up with TRBD1. Germline CDR1 reads SEHNR; CDR2 reads FQNEAQ (reference sequence). This CDR3 region has 15 residues. The CDR3 coding sequence is TGTGCCTGCAGCTTCGGGACAGGGATAGGAACTGAAGCTTTCTTT. This translates into CACSFGTGIGTEAFF.

This clonotype was seen repeatedly, ten times or more. The CDR3: CASNRASNSPLHF. DNA for the CDR3: TGTGCCAGCAACAGGGCCTCTAATTCACCCCTCCACTTT. The V and J genes are TRBV2 and TRBJ1-6, with D tentatively TRBD1 (6 bases). The CDR3 contains 13 residues. The ends were cut back, 7 bases at V and 6 bases at J, with 10 bases in the middle. The germline V gene encodes CDR1 SNHLY and CDR2 FYNNEI.

The chain uses TRBV6-1 and TRBJ2-1; D is possibly TRBD2 (5 bases). The length of the CDR3 is 13 residues. Germline assignment: CDR1 MNHNS and CDR2 SASEGT. V shed 11 bases and J shed 2 bases, with 13 bases lying between them. The CDR3 nucleotides are TGTGCCCTCGGACTGCCTCCCTACAATGAGCAGTTCTTC. As protein: CALGLPPYNEQFF.

This clonotype was found a few times. The CDR3: CASSSFGGGSPLHF. As DNA, the CDR3 is TGCGCCAGCAGCTCCTTCGGGGGGGGATCACCCCTCCACTTT. The chain recombines TRBV4-1 with TRBJ1-6; maybe TRBD1 (5 bases). The CDR3 runs 14 residues. Per germline, CDR1 MGHRA and CDR2 YSYEKL. The V gene lost 5 bases and the J gene lost 10 bases, with 15 bases spanning the gap.

This clonotype was recorded at least ten times. V usage is TRBV7-9 and J usage is TRBJ1-1; D remains ambiguous. The V end was cut by 2 bases, the J end by 0 bases, with 7 bases between. Germline CDR1 reads SEHNR; CDR2 reads FQNEAQ (reference sequence). This CDR3 has 14 amino acids. Here the CDR3 DNA reads TGTGCCAGCAGCTTAAGCGCGGTGAACACTGAAGCTTTCTTT. This codes for CASSLSAVNTEAFF. The full variable domain, in which reference TRBV7-9 and TRBJ1-1 provide the parts outside the CDR3, is DTGVSQNPRHKITKRGQNVTFRCDPISEHNRLYWYRQTLGQGPEFLTYFQNEAQLEKSRLLSDRFSAERPKGSFSTLEIQRTEQGDSAMYLCASSLSAVNTEAFFGQGTRLTVV.

This clonotype was detected many times. The V gene is TRBV9, the J gene TRBJ1-1; 10 nucleotides line up with TRBD1. This CDR3 spans 15 amino acids. CDR1 is SGDLS, CDR2 YYNGEE, per germline. The ends lost 0 bases at V and 7 bases at J; junction bases unmatched: 6. The CDR3 coding sequence is TGTGCCAGCAGCGTAGAAGGGACAGGGGCAAATGAAGCTTTCTTT. Translation: CASSVEGTGANEAFF.

This clonotype was recorded at least ten times. V usage is TRBV27 and J usage is TRBJ1-5; tentative D call: TRBD1 (5 bases). CDR3 size: 16 residues. Germline CDR1 and CDR2: MNHEY and SMNVEV (reference sequence). The ends were cut back, 2 bases at V and 3 bases at J, with 14 bases in the middle. The CDR3 reads CASSLSRGVSNQPQHF. CDR3 coding DNA: TGTGCCAGCAGTTTAAGTCGGGGGGTCTCCAATCAGCCCCAGCATTTT.

This clonotype was seen many times. The rearrangement links TRBV7-2 to TRBJ2-1; 8 bases are a match to TRBD2. The CDR3 runs to 17 residues. V shed 5 bases and J 5 bases; nucleotides not matched to a gene: 14. Germline V CDR1 and CDR2: SGHTA, FQGNSA. The CDR3 region is CASSLRLAGGLDNEQFF. The CDR3 nucleotides are TGTGCCAGCAGCCTCCGTTTGGCGGGGGGCCTCGACAATGAGCAGTTCTTC.

This clonotype has ten or more counts. V and J are TRBV7-9 and TRBJ2-2; D not certain. The CDR3 is 11 residues long. The germline V and J ends were trimmed by 6 bases and 6 bases, with 5 bases remaining between them. CDR1 SEHNR and CDR2 FQNEAQ come from the germline V gene (reference sequence). The CDR3 DNA is TGTGCCAGCAGACTCCCCGGGGAGCTGTTTTTT. Amino acids: CASRLPGELFF. The full variable domain, with the rest looked up from reference TRBV7-9 and TRBJ2-2, is DTGVSQNPRHKITKRGQNVTFRCDPISEHNRLYWYRQTLGQGPEFLTYFQNEAQLEKSRLLSDRFSAERPKGSFSTLEIQRTEQGDSAMYLCASRLPGELFFGEGSRLTVL.

This clonotype has only a few counts. A much more abundant neighbour one base away suggests this may be a read error. The CDR3, as DNA: TGTGCCAGCAGTGCCGGGATAGGGGGCGGCTACACCTTC. It yields the protein CASSAGIGGGYTF. V usage is TRBV27 and J usage is TRBJ1-2; 7 bases match TRBD1. The V and J ends lost 5 bases and 8 bases, in that order; junction bases with no gene match: 8. Germline V gene lookup returns CDR1 MNHEY and CDR2 SMNVEV (reference sequence). This CDR3 has 13 amino acids.

This clonotype was found many times. V gene TRBV6-1 combines with J gene TRBJ2-2; the D is unclear. Germline CDR1 is MNHNS and CDR2 is SASEGT. V dropped 5 bases and J dropped 7 bases, with 11 bases sitting between them. The CDR3 is made up of 13 amino acids. CDR3 nucleotides: TGTGCCAGCAGTTATTATGGGGACGGGGAGCTGTTTTTT. Its protein product is CASSYYGDGELFF.